The 10 T cell receptor beta chains below come from one sample, sequenced in a study of blood T cell repertoires in COVID-19. Sequencing was performed with immunoSEQ multiplex PCR; in TCRdb, only in-frame clones are kept and a portion is missing. The table has about 260,000 clones, about 87% seen once; the top ten hold roughly 5%. Sequenced material: peripheral blood. The receptors here all came from a woman aged 55-69 years with COVID-19, enrolled during active disease.

Written as DNA, the CDR3 is TGTGCCAGCAGGTGGGACAGGGGGCATCAGCCCCAGCATTTT. Protein product: CASRWDRGHQPQHF. The V and J genes are TRBV7-8 and TRBJ1-5; 12 nucleotides agree with TRBD1. This CDR3 comprises 14 residues. V lost 6 bases and J lost 5; bases outside the gene matches: 2. CDR1 SGHVS and CDR2 FQNEAQ come from the germline V gene.

This clone was observed a single time. V and J are TRBV24-1 and TRBJ1-2; D is ambiguous. In germline, CDR1 is KGHDR, CDR2 SFDVKD. V lost 3 bases and J lost 3, with 4 bases in between. The CDR3 spans 12 residues. This chain's CDR3 is CATSDPYYGYTF. Written as DNA, the CDR3 is TGTGCCACCAGTGATCCGTACTATGGCTACACCTTC.

This CDR3 reads CASSRAFGRGSGELFF. CDR3 in DNA: TGTGCCAGCTCACGGGCATTCGGCAGGGGTTCCGGGGAGCTGTTTTTT. The V gene is TRBV18, the J gene TRBJ2-2, with D possibly TRBD1 on 6 matching bases. This CDR3 is built from 16 residues. Germline V gives CDR1 KGHSH, CDR2 LQKENI. V was pared by 4 bases and J by 6 bases, with 18 bases between.

This chain connects TRBV15 to TRBJ1-3; D possibly corresponds to TRBD1 (5 bases). V was clipped by 6 bases and J by 3 bases, with 18 bases between them. Germline V gene data show CDR1 as LNHNV and CDR2 as YYDKDF (reference sequence). The CDR3 loop spans 16 amino acids. The CDR3 region is CATRRTNRGYGNTIYF. As DNA, the CDR3 is TGTGCCACCAGGAGGACCAATAGGGGCTATGGAAACACCATATATTTT.

The gene calls are TRBV30 and TRBJ1-1; 9 bases line up with TRBD1. The CDR3 is 18 residues long. Germline V gene sequence: CDR1 GTSNPN, CDR2 SVGIG (reference sequence). The J segment lost 0 bases and the V segment lost 4 bases, leaving 15 bases of the junction unmatched. This chain's CDR3 is CAWIPADRGGSMNTEAFF. The DNA for the CDR3 is TGTGCCTGGATCCCTGCGGACAGGGGCGGTTCCATGAACACTGAAGCTTTCTTT. Variable domain in full (rest from reference TRBV30 and TRBJ1-1): SQTIHQWPATLVQPVGSPLSLECTVEGTSNPNLYWYRQAAGRGLQLLFYSVGIGQISSEVPQNLSASRPQDRQFILSSKKLLLSDSGFYLCAWIPADRGGSMNTEAFFGQGTRLTVV.

The V call is TRBV7-9, the J call TRBJ1-2, with D maybe TRBD1 (5 bases). The V end was cut by 5 bases, the J end by 0 bases, with 16 bases between. From germline, CDR1 is SEHNR and CDR2 FQNEAQ (reference sequence). The CDR3 is 16 amino acids. The CDR3 DNA reads as TGTGCCAGCAGCCAGCCAGAGACAGCCTCTAACTATGGCTACACCTTC. Translation: CASSQPETASNYGYTF.

On this clone: The sample has other DNA sequences that encode this CDR3 too. The rearrangement uses TRBV28 and TRBJ2-2, with D tentatively TRBD2 (6 bases). The CDR3 is made up of 14 amino acids. With 3 bases removed from V and 5 bases from J, the gap between germline ends came to 10 bases. The germline V gene encodes CDR1 MDHEN and CDR2 SYDVKM. The CDR3 nucleotides read TGTGCCAGCAGTTTGAGTGGGGGGACCGGGGAGCTGTTTTTT. Residues: CASSLSGGTGELFF.

Only a few counts were recorded for this clone. The chain employs TRBV19 and TRBJ1-1; a weak D match, TRBD1 (6 bases). The germline V and J ends were trimmed by 4 bases and 8 bases, with 11 bases remaining between them. The CDR3 is made up of 12 amino acids. Per the germline V gene, CDR1 is LNHDA and CDR2 is SQIVND (reference sequence). The DNA for the CDR3 is TGTGCCAGTAGTACTCGCGGGGGCGAAGCTTTCTTT. Amino acid sequence: CASSTRGGEAFF.

V is TRBV7-7 and J is TRBJ2-1; 9 bases line up with TRBD2. V trimming: 4 bases; J trimming: 1 base; junction bases outside the gene matches: 8. CDR3 length: 17 residues. Germline V gives CDR1 SSHAT, CDR2 FNYEAQ (reference sequence). The CDR3 spells CASSSVLSGRSYNEQFF. Written as DNA, the CDR3 is TGTGCCAGCAGCTCCGTCCTCAGCGGGAGGTCCTACAATGAGCAGTTCTTC.

This rearrangement joins TRBV5-1 to TRBJ2-1; D might be TRBD2 (5 bases). The V end was cut by 1 base, the J end by 1 base, with 6 bases between. The CDR3 extends over 14 amino acids. The germline CDR1 and CDR2 sequences are SGHRS and YFSETQ. Here the CDR3 reads CASSLRESYNEQFF. CDR3 bases: TGCGCCAGCAGCTTGAGGGAGTCCTACAATGAGCAGTTCTTC.